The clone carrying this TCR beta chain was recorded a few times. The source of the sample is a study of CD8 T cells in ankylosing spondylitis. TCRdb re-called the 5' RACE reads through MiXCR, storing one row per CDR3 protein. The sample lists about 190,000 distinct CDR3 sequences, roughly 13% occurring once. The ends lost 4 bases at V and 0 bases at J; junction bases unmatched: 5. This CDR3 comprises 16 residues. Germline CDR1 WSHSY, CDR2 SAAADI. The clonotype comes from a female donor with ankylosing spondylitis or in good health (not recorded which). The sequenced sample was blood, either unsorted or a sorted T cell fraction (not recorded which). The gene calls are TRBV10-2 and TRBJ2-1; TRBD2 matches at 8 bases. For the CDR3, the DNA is TGCGCCAGCAGTGTCGGTAGCGGGAACTCCTACAATGAGCAGTTCTTC. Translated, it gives CASSVGSGNSYNEQFF.